The 8 T cell receptor beta chains below were found in one sample sequenced in a study of shared clonotypes between healthy human individuals. TCRdb's table, derived via immunoSEQ multiplex PCR, lists solely in-frame clones and lacks some. The repertoire has a few million clones, approximately 96% of them found once; the top ten carry more than 0.1%. The sequenced material came from naive CD4+ T cells sorted from blood. Subset described: CD45RA+ positively selected. These TCRs come from a man younger than 35 in good health.

The chain carries TRBV15 and TRBJ2-5; D possibly corresponds to TRBD1 (6 bases). CDR3 length: 14 residues. Germline CDR1 and CDR2: LNHNV and YYDKDF (reference sequence). Between the trimmed V and J ends, which lost 2 bases and 5 bases, there was a span of 12 bases. The chain's CDR3 is CATSRTTGTETQYF. CDR3 DNA: TGTGCCACCAGCAGAACAACAGGGACGGAGACCCAGTACTTC.

J is TRBJ1-1 and V is TRBV30, with TRBD1 matching over 8 bases. The CDR3 extends over 14 amino acids. V shed 1 base and J 5 bases; nucleotides not matched to a gene: 6. Germline-derived CDR1 and CDR2 are GTSNPN and SVGIG (reference sequence). The CDR3 spells CAWSEGQGWTEAFF. The DNA of the CDR3 is TGTGCCTGGAGTGAAGGACAGGGTTGGACTGAAGCTTTCTTT.

This clone was seen a handful of times. This rearrangement joins TRBV6-5 to TRBJ2-7; 7 nucleotides line up with TRBD1. Germline CDR1 is MNHEY and CDR2 is SVGAGI. Trimming removed 5 bases from V and 1 base from J; junction bases left unmatched: 5. The CDR3 has 14 residues. The CDR3 reads CASSLRTGSYEQYF. The CDR3 region has the DNA TGTGCCAGCAGTCTCCGGACAGGATCCTACGAGCAGTACTTC.

This chain connects TRBV6-1 to TRBJ1-3, with D possibly being TRBD1 (5 bases). Trimming took off 4 bases at V and 0 bases at J, with 10 bases between the two ends. The germline V gene encodes CDR1 MNHNS and CDR2 SASEGT. This CDR3 has 15 amino acids. CDR3 loop: CASSVDNSSGNTIYF. The CDR3 DNA is TGTGCCAGCAGTGTGGACAATAGCTCTGGAAACACCATATATTTT.

The chain has TRBV6-6 and TRBJ2-7; the match to TRBD1 covers 7 bases. The ends lost 5 bases at V and 3 bases at J; junction bases unmatched: 10. The CDR3 loop spans 15 amino acids. The germline gives CDR1 MNHNY, CDR2 SVGAGI (reference sequence). The CDR3 reads CASSGRGRGIYEQYF. DNA of the CDR3: TGTGCCAGCAGTGGCCGGGGCAGGGGGATCTACGAGCAGTACTTC.

The rearrangement joins TRBV4-3 to TRBJ2-7, with D tentatively TRBD2 (6 bases). V was pared by 0 bases and J by 0 bases, with 18 bases between. From germline, CDR1 is LGHNA and CDR2 YSLEER. The CDR3 consists of 18 residues. Here the CDR3 DNA reads TGCGCCAGCAGCCAAGAAGGGTTTAGCGGAATCCTCTCCTACGAGCAGTACTTC. Residues: CASSQEGFSGILSYEQYF.

A remark on this clone: This CDR3 is also generated by other DNA sequences in the sample. The chain uses TRBV27 and TRBJ1-1; possibly TRBD1 for D (5 bases). Germline lookup yields CDR1 MNHEY and CDR2 SMNVEV (reference sequence). Trimming left V 3 bases short and J 5 bases short, with 10 bases between. There are 13 residues in the CDR3. The CDR3 bases are TGTGCCAGCAGTTTGTCTAGGGGAACTGAAGCTTTCTTT. It translates to CASSLSRGTEAFF.

In this sample, this clone turned up once. The chain joins TRBV7-6 to TRBJ2-2, with D possibly matching TRBD1 (5 bases). The CDR3 is 15 residues long. Germline V gives CDR1 SGHVS, CDR2 FNYEAQ. V was pared by 1 base and J by 5 bases, with 11 bases between. In DNA, the CDR3 is TGTGCCAGCAGCTTAGGACAGACCTTAACCGGGGAGCTGTTTTTT. This translates into CASSLGQTLTGELFF.